The T cell receptor (beta chain) described here comes from a study of T-cell reconstitution after alpha-beta-depleted transplantation in children. This CDR3 is built from 13 residues. Per the germline V gene, CDR1 is SGHVS and CDR2 is FQNEAQ. V was cut by 4 bases and J by 5 bases, with 8 bases left in between. This sample's TCRbeta library carried unique molecular identifier barcodes. MiXCR, run by TCRdb on the PCR reads, gives a single entry per CDR3 protein. The sample shows under 250,000 distinct CDR3 sequences, about 7% of them seen only once. This clonotype was counted many times. Its antigen is not known. Study-wide findings and caveats: Hyperexpanded clones declined; after one year, newly produced T cells mostly supplied diversity. Reports say that about two months after transplant, the alpha-beta T cells came out of several hundred graft clones that had expanded. Diversity of TCRbeta at day 60 was high in some patients, arising from surviving recipient T cells and thymic progenitors.

V gene TRBV7-8 combines with J gene TRBJ2-2; D is uncertain. This sequence originates from a boy younger than 10 with acute lymphoblastic leukemia, due to receive a stem cell transplant. The sample here was PBMCs, taken before TCRalphabeta/CD19-depleted stem cell transplant. DNA of the CDR3: TGTGCCAGCAGCTCCAAGAGGACCGGGGAGCTGTTTTTT. It is translated as CASSSKRTGELFF.